This note documents a single T cell receptor beta chain sequence. Study processing details: Nucleated cell number was recorded as an estimate derived from reference gene primer amplification. The assay was immunoSEQ multiplex PCR, and TCRdb's table has in-frame clones only and misses some. V, J and clone size are those of that table, while D and trimming were read from the DNA. The data show some 62,000 clones, 85% to 90% seen once. This record comes from a study of blood T cell repertoires in COVID-19. Study in general: Italy, Spain and the United States were the sources of the convalescent and acute COVID-19 samples. T cells, B-cell-depleted T cells, or PBMCs provided the cDNA or gDNA that served as material.

This sequence was found in a woman in her sixties with COVID-19, enrolled during active disease. Sequences were obtained from peripheral blood.

CDR3 residues: CASSPLTLAGRLRFVEQYF. CDR3 DNA sequence: TGTGCCAGCAGCCCGCTGACCCTAGCGGGAAGACTGAGATTTGTCGAGCAGTACTTC. The chain recombines TRBV5-5 with TRBJ2-7, with 9 nucleotides matching TRBD2. Trimming removed 4 bases from V and 6 bases from J; junction bases left unmatched: 23. The length of the CDR3 is 19 residues. Germline V gene lookup returns CDR1 SGHKS and CDR2 YYEKEE (reference sequence).